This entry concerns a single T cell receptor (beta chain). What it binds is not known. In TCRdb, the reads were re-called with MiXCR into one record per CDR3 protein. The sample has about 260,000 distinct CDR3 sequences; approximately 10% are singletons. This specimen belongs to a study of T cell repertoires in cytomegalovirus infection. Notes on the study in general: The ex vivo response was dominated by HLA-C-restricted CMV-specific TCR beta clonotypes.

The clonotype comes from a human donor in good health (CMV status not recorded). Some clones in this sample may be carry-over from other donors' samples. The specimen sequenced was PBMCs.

CDR3 coding DNA: TGTGCCACCAGCAGAGGGGAGGGGAAACTCTATGGCTACACCTTC. The encoded protein is CATSRGEGKLYGYTF. This chain links TRBV15 with TRBJ1-2; D is possibly TRBD1 (5 bases). CDR1 and CDR2 (germline): LNHNV, YYDKDF (reference sequence). The CDR3 consists of 15 residues. Trimming removed 1 base from V and 4 bases from J, with 13 bases in between.